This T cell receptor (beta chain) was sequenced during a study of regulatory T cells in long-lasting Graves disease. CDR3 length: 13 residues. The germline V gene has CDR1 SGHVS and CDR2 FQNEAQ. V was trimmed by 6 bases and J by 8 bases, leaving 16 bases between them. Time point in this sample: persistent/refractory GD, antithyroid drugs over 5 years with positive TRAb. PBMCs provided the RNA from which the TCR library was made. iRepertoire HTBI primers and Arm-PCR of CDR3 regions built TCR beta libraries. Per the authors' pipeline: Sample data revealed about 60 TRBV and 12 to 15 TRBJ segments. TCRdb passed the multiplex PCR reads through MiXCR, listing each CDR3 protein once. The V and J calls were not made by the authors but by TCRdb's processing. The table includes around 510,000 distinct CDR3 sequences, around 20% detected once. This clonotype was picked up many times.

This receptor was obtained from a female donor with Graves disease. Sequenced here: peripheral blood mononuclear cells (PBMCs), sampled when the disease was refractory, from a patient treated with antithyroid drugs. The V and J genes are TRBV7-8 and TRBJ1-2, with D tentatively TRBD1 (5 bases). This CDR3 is CASSSGGSGGYTF. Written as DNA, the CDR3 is TGTGCCAGCAGTTCGGGGGGATCGGGAGGCTACACCTTC.